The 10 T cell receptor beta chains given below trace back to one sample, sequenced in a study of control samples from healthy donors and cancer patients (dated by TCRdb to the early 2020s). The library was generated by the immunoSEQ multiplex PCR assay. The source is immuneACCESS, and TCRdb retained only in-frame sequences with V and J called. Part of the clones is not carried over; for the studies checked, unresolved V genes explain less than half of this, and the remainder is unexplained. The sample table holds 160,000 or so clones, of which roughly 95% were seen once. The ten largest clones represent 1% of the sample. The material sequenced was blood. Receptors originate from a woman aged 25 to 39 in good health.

This CDR3 reads CASSFDRSTDTQYF. The DNA of the CDR3 is TGCGCCAGCAGCTTCGACAGGTCCACAGATACGCAGTATTTT. This chain connects TRBV5-1 to TRBJ2-3, with D tentatively TRBD1 (6 bases). Per the germline V gene, CDR1 is SGHRS and CDR2 is YFSETQ. The CDR3 length is 14 residues. The V end was cut by 2 bases, the J end by 2 bases, with 9 bases between.

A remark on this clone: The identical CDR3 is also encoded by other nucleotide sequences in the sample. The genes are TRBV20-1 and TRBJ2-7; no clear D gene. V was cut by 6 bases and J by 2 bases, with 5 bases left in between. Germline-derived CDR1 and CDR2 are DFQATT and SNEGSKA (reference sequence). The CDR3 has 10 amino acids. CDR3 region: CSAKAYEQYF. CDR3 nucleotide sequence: TGCAGTGCAAAAGCCTACGAGCAGTACTTC.

The CDR3 DNA follows: TGTGCCAGCGGAGCAAGATCAGGGCTGTCCTATAATTCACCCCTCCACTTT. Amino acid sequence: CASGARSGLSYNSPLHF. J is TRBJ1-6 and V is TRBV27, with D perhaps TRBD1 (5 bases). CDR3 length: 17 amino acids. V lost 8 bases, J lost 1 base, and 18 bases lay in between. Germline V gene sequence: CDR1 MNHEY, CDR2 SMNVEV (reference sequence).

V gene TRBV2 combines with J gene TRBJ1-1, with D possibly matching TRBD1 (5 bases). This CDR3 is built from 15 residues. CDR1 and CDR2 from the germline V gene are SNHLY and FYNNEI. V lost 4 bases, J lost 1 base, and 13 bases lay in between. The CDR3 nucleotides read TGTGCCAGCAGTGGGATAGGGGTTGGGAACACTGAAGCTTTCTTT. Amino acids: CASSGIGVGNTEAFF. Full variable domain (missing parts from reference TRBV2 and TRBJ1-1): EPEVTQTPSHQVTQMGQEVILRCVPISNHLYFYWYRQILGQKVEFLVSFYNNEISEKSEIFDDQFSVERPDGSNFTLKIRSTKLEDSAMYFCASSGIGVGNTEAFFGQGTRLTVV.

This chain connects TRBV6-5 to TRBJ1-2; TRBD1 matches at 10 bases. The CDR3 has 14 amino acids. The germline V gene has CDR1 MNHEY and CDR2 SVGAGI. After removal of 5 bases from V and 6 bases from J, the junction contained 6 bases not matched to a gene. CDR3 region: CASSRGTGADGYTF. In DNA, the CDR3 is TGTGCCAGCAGTAGAGGGACAGGGGCGGATGGCTACACCTTC.

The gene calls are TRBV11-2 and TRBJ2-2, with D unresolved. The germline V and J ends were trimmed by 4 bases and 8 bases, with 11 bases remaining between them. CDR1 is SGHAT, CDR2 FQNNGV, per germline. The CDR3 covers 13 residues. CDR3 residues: CASSSNRKGELFF. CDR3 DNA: TGTGCCAGCAGCTCCAACCGGAAGGGGGAGCTGTTTTTT.

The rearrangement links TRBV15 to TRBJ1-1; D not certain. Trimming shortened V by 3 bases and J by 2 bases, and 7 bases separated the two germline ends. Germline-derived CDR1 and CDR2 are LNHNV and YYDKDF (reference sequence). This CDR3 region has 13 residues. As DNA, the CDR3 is TGTGCCACCAGCAGGGCGATTAACACTGAAGCTTTCTTT. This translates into CATSRAINTEAFF. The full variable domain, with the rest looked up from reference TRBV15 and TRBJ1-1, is DAMVIQNPRYQVTQFGKPVTLSCSQTLNHNVMYWYQQKSSQAPKLLFHYYDKDFNNEADTPDNFQSRRPNTSFCFLDIRSPGLGDTAMYLCATSRAINTEAFFGQGTRLTVV.

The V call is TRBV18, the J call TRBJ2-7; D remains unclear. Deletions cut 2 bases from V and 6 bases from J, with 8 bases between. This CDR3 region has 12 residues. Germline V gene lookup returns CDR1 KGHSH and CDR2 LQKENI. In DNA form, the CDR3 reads TGTGCCAGCTCACCATCTGGTGGCGAGCAGTACTTC. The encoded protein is CASSPSGGEQYF.

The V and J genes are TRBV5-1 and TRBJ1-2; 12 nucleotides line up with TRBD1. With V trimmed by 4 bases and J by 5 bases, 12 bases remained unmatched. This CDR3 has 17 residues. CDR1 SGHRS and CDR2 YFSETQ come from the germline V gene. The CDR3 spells CASSPNPGTGGKYGYTF. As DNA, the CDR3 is TGCGCCAGCAGCCCCAATCCCGGGACAGGGGGCAAGTATGGCTACACCTTC.

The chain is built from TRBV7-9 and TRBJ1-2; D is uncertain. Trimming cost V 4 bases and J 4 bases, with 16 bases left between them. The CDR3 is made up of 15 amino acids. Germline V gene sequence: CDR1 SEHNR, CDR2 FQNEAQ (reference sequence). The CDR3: CASSWGNDPTYGYTF. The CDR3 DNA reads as TGTGCCAGCAGCTGGGGAAACGACCCTACCTATGGCTACACCTTC.